This T cell receptor beta chain came from a study of blood T cell repertoires in COVID-19. Across the whole study: The study drew acute and convalescent COVID-19 samples from the United States, Italy and Spain. Sources were T cells, B-cell-depleted T cells, or PBMCs; the material itself was cDNA or gDNA.

Original data processing: Scientists estimated how many nucleated cells there were by amplifying reference gene primers. The repertoire was sequenced with immunoSEQ multiplex PCR; TCRdb's copy has only in-frame clones and lacks some. V, J and clone size are taken as reported in that table, and D and trimming were inferred from the DNA itself. The table records 42,000 or so clones, about 90% of them present only once. This CDR3 comprises 14 residues. In germline, CDR1 is SGHTA, CDR2 FQGNSA. Trimming took off 1 base at V and 5 bases at J, with 9 bases between the two ends. The sequence derives from a man between 50 and 59 years old with active COVID-19. This chain links TRBV7-2 with TRBJ1-5, with a possible D match to TRBD1 (5 bases). Sequenced: peripheral blood. The CDR3 bases are TGTGCCAGCAGCTTAGACGGGGGTTATCAGCCCCAGCATTTT. Its translation is CASSLDGGYQPQHF.